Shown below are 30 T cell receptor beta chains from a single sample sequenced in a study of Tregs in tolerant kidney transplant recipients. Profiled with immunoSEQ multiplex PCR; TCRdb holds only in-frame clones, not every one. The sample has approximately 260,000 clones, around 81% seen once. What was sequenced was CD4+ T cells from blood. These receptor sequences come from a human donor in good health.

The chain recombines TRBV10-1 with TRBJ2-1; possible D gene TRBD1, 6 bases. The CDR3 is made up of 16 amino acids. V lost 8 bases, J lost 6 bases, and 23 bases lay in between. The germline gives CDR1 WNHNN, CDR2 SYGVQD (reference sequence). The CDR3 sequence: CASAPLGHGAVNEQFF. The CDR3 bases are TGCGCCAGCGCTCCATTGGGACACGGGGCCGTCAATGAGCAGTTCTTC.

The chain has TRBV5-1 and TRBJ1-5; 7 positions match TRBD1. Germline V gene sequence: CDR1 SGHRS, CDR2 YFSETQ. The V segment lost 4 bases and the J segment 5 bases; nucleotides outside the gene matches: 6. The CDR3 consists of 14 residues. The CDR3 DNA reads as TGCGCCAGCAGCCTTGGAGGGGGCGATCAGCCCCAGCATTTT. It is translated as CASSLGGGDQPQHF.

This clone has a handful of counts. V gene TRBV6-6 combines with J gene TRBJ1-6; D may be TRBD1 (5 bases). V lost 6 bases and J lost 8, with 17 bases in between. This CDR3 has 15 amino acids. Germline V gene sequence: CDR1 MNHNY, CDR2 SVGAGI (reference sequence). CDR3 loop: CASSRQGREDSPLHF. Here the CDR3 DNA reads TGTGCCAGCAGCCGTCAGGGCAGGGAAGATTCACCCCTCCACTTT.

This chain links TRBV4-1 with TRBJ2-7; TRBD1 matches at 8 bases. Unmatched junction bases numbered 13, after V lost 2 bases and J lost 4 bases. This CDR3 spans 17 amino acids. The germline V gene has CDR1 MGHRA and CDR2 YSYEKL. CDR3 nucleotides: TGCGCCAGCAGCCAAACCCTTAGGCAGGGGGCCGTGTACGAGCAGTACTTC. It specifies CASSQTLRQGAVYEQYF.

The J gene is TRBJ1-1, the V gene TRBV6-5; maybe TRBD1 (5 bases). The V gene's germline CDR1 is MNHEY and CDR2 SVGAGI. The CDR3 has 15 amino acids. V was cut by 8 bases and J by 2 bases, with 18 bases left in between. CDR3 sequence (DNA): TGTGCCAGCTCCCCCGCGGGGACGGGAAACACTGAAGCTTTCTTT. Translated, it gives CASSPAGTGNTEAFF.

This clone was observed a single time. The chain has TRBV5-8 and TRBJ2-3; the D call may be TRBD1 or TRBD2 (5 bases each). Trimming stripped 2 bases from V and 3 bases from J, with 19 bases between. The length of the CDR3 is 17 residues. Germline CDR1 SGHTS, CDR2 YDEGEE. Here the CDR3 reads CASSFPLGEGRTDTQYF. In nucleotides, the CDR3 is TGTGCCAGCAGCTTTCCCCTCGGTGAGGGGCGAACAGATACGCAGTATTTT.

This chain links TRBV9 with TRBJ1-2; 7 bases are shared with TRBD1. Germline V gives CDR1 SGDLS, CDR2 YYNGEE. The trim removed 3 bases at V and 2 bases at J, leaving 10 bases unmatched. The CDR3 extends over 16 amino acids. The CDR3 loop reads CASSGEDRLRNYGYTF. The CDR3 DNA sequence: TGTGCCAGCAGCGGAGAGGACAGGTTAAGGAACTATGGCTACACCTTC.

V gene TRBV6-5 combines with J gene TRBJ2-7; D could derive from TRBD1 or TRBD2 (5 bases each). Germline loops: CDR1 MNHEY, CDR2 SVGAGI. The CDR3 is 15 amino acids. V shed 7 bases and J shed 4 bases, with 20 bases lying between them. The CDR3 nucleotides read TGTGCCAGCAACCGGGACGGCGTCGGGGCTTACGAGCAGTACTTC. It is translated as CASNRDGVGAYEQYF.

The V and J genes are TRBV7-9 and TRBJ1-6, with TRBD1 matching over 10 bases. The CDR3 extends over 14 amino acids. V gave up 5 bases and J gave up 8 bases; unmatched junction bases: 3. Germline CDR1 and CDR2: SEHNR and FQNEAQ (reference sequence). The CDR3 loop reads CASSQTGGDSPLHF. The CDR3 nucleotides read TGTGCCAGCAGCCAGACAGGGGGCGATTCACCCCTCCACTTT. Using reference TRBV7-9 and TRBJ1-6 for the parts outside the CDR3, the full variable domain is DTGVSQNPRHKITKRGQNVTFRCDPISEHNRLYWYRQTLGQGPEFLTYFQNEAQLEKSRLLSDRFSAERPKGSFSTLEIQRTEQGDSAMYLCASSQTGGDSPLHFGNGTRLTVT.

The CDR3 coding sequence is TGTGCCAGTAGTCCCGGCGGGGGCACAGATACGCAGTATTTT. It translates to CASSPGGGTDTQYF. The gene calls are TRBV19 and TRBJ2-3; the D gene is possibly TRBD2 (6 bases). V lost 5 bases to trimming and J lost 1 base, with 10 bases between them. The germline V gene encodes CDR1 LNHDA and CDR2 SQIVND (reference sequence). This CDR3 contains 14 residues. Complete variable domain (other parts from reference TRBV19 and TRBJ2-3): DGGITQSPKYLFRKEGQNVTLSCEQNLNHDAMYWYRQDPGQGLRLIYYSQIVNDFQKGDIAEGYSVSREKKESFPLTVTSAQKNPTAFYLCASSPGGGTDTQYFGPGTRLTVL.

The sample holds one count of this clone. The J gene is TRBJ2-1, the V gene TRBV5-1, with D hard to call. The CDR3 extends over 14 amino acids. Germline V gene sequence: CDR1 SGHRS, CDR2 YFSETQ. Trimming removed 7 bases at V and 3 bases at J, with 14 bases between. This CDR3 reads CASEQENGYNEQFF. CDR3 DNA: TGCGCCAGCGAGCAGGAGAACGGCTACAATGAGCAGTTCTTC.

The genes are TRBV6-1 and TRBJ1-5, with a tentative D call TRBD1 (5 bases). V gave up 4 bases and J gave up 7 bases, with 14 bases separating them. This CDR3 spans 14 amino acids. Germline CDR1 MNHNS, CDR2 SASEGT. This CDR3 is CASSGSAGTQPQHF. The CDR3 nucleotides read TGTGCCAGCAGTGGCTCGGCTGGGACGCAGCCCCAGCATTTT.

Written as DNA, the CDR3 is TGTGCCAGCAGCGGGGGACTAGCGGCCTACAATGAGCAGTTCTTC. It yields the protein CASSGGLAAYNEQFF. The genes are TRBV5-4 and TRBJ2-1; 11 bases are a match to TRBD2. CDR1 SGHNT and CDR2 YYREEE come from the germline V gene (reference sequence). This CDR3 is 15 amino acids long. With V trimmed by 4 bases and J by 2 bases, 2 bases remained unmatched.

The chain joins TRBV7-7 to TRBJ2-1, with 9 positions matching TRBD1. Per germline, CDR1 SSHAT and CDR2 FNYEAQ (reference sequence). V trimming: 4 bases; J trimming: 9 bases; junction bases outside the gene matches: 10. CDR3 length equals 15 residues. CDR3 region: CASSSLPGQGSEQFF. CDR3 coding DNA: TGTGCCAGCAGCTCTCTCCCGGGACAGGGTAGTGAGCAGTTCTTC.

CDR3 amino acids: CASSLSKVGRGVYEQYF. As DNA, the CDR3 is TGTGCCAGCAGTTTATCGAAGGTGGGCAGGGGGGTATACGAGCAGTACTTC. The chain combines TRBV27 with TRBJ2-7, with D possibly being TRBD1 (7 bases). Germline-derived CDR1 and CDR2 are MNHEY and SMNVEV (reference sequence). Trimming took off 0 bases at V and 4 bases at J, with 19 bases between the two ends. The CDR3 length is 17 residues.

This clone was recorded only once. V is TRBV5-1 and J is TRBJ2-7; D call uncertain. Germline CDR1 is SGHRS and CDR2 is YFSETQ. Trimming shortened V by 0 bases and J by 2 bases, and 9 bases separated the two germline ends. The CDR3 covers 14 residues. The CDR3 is CASSLASGTYEQYF. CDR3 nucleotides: TGCGCCAGCAGCTTGGCCTCAGGAACCTACGAGCAGTACTTC.

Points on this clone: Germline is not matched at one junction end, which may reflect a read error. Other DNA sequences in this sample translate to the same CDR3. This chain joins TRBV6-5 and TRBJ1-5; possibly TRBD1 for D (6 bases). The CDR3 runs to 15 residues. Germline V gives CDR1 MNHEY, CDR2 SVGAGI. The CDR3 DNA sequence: TGTGCCAGCAGCTACTCGCAGGGGTTCAATCAGCCCCAGCATTTT. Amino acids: CASSYSQGFNQPQHF.

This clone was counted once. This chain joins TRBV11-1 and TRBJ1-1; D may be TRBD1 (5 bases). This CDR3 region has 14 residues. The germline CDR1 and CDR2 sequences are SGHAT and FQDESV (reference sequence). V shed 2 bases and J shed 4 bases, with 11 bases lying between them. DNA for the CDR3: TGTGCCAGCAGCTTAAGTAGGGGAGCCACTGAAGCTTTCTTT. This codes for CASSLSRGATEAFF.

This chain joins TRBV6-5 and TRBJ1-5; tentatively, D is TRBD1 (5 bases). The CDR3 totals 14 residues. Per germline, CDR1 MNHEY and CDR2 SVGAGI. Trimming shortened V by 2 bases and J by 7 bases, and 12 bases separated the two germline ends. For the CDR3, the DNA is TGTGCCAGCAGTTACGGATGGGGGGAACAGCCCCAGCATTTT. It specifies CASSYGWGEQPQHF.

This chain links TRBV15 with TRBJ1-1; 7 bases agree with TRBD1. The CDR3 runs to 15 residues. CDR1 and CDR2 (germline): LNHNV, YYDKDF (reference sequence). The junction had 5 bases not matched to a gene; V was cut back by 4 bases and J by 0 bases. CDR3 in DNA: TGTGCCACCAGCAAGGGACAGTCAATGAACACTGAAGCTTTCTTT. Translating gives CATSKGQSMNTEAFF.

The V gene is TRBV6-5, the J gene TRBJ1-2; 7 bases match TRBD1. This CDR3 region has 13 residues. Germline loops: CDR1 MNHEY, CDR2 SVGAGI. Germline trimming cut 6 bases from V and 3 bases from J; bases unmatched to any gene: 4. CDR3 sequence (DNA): TGTGCCAGCAGCCGCACAGGGGACTATGGCTACACCTTC. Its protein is CASSRTGDYGYTF.

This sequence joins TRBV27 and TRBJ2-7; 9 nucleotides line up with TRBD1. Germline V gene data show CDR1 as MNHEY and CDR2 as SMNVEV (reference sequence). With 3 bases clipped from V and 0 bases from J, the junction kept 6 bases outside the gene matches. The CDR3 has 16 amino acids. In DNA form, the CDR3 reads TGTGCCAGCAGTTTGTCTCCGGGACAGGGCTCCTACGAGCAGTACTTC. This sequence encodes CASSLSPGQGSYEQYF.

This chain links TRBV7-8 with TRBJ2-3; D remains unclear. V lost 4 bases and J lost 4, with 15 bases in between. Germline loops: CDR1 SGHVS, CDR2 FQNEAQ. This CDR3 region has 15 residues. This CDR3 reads CASSSVSVSPDTQYF. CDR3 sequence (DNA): TGTGCCAGCAGCTCCGTCTCCGTTTCCCCAGATACGCAGTATTTT.

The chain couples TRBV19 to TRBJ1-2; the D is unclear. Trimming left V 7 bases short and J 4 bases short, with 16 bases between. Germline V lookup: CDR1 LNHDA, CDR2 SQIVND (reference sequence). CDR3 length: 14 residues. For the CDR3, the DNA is TGTGCCAGTATAGCGACGGACCGCTTCTATGGCTACACCTTC. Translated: CASIATDRFYGYTF.

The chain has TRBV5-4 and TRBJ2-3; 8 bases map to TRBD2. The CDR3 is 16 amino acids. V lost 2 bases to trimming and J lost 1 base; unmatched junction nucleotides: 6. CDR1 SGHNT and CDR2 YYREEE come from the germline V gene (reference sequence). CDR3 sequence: CASSFGGGPGTDTQYF. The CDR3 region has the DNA TGTGCCAGCAGCTTTGGCGGGGGGCCAGGCACAGATACGCAGTATTTT. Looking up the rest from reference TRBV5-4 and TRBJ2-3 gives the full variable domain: ETGVTQSPTHLIKTRGQQVTLRCSSQSGHNTVSWYQQALGQGPQFIFQYYREEENGRGNFPPRFSGLQFPNYSSELNVNALELDDSALYLCASSFGGGPGTDTQYFGPGTRLTVL.

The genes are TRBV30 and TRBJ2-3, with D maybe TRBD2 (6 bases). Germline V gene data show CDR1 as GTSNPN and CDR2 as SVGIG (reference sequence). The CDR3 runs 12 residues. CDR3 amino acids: CAAGTSTDTQYF. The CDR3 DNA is TGTGCGGCGGGGACTAGCACAGATACGCAGTATTTT.

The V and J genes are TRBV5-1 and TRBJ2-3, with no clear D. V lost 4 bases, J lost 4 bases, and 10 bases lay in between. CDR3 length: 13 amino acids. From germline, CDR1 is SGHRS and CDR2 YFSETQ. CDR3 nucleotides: TGCGCCAGCAGCCGAAGACCCTCAGATACGCAGTATTTT. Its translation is CASSRRPSDTQYF.

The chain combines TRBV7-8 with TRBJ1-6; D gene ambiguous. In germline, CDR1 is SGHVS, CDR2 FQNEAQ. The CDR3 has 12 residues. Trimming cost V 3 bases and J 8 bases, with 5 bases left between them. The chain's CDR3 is CASSFTDSPLHF. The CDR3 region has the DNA TGTGCCAGCAGCTTTACTGATTCACCCCTCCACTTT.

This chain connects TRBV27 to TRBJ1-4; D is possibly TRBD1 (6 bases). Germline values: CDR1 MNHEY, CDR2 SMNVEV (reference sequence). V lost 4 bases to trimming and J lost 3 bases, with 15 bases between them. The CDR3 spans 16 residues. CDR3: CASSSFTGLANEKLFF. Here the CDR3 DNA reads TGTGCCAGCAGTTCGTTTACAGGGTTGGCTAATGAAAAACTGTTTTTT.

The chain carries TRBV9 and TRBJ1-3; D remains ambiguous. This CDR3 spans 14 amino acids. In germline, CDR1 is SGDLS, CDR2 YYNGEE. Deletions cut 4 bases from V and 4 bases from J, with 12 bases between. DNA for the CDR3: TGTGCCAGCAGCTCCCCGAGGAGGGGAAACACCATATATTTT. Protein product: CASSSPRRGNTIYF.